The clone carrying this TCR beta chain was observed many times. The data derive from a study of CD8 T cells in ankylosing spondylitis. As the method for making TCR beta libraries, quantitative 5'-RACE with molecular barcodes was used. Using its own MiXCR run on the 5' RACE reads, TCRdb lists one record per CDR3 protein. The sample has about 200,000 distinct CDR3 sequences; 9.5% to 15% are singletons. The sample comprised blood, either unsorted or a sorted T cell fraction (not recorded which). This TCR came from a male donor with ankylosing spondylitis or in good health (not recorded which).

The CDR3, as DNA: TGTGCCAGCAGCCCTCCCGGGAGTAAGGATACGCAGTATTTT. Protein: CASSPPGSKDTQYF. The chain recombines TRBV9 with TRBJ2-3, with D possibly TRBD2 on 6 matching bases. Germline V gene data show CDR1 as SGDLS and CDR2 as YYNGEE. The CDR3 has 14 amino acids. Trimming took off 4 bases at V and 6 bases at J, with 15 bases between the two ends.